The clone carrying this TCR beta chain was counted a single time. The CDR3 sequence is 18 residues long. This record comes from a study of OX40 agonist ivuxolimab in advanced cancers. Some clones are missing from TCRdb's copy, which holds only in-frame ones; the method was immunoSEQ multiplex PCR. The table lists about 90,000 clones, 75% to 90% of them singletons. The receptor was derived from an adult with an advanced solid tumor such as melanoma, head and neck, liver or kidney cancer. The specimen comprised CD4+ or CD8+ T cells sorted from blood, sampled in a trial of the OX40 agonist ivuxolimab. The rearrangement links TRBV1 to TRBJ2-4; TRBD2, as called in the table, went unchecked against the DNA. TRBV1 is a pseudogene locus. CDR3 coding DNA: TGCACCAGCAGCCAAGATTCCGGGACTACCATAGCCAAAAACATTCAGTACTTC. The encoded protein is CTSSQDSGTTIAKNIQYF.